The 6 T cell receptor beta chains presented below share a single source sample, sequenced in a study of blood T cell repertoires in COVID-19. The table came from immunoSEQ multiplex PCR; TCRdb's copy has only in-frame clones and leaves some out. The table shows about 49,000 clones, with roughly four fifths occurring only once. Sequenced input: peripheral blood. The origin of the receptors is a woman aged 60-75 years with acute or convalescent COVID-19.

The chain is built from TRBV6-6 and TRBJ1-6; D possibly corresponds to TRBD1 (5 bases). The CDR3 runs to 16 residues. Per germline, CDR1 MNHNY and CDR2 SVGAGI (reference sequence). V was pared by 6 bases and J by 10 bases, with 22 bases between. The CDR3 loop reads CASSSYFLGLQSPLHF. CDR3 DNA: TGTGCCAGCAGCTCCTATTTCTTGGGGCTTCAGTCACCCCTCCACTTT.

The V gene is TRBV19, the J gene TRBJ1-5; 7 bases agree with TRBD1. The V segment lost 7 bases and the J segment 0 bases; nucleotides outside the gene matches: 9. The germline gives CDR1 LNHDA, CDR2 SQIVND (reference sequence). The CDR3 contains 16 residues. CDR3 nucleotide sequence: TGTGCCAGTATGGCAGGGGGTGTACTTAGCAATCAGCCCCAGCATTTT. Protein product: CASMAGGVLSNQPQHF.

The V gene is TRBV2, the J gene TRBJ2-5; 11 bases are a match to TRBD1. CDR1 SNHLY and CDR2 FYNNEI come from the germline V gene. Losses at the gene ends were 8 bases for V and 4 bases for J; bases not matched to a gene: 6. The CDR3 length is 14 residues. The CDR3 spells CASGTGQGVETQYF. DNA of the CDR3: TGTGCCAGCGGAACGGGACAGGGGGTAGAGACCCAGTACTTC. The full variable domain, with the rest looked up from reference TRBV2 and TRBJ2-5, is EPEVTQTPSHQVTQMGQEVILRCVPISNHLYFYWYRQILGQKVEFLVSFYNNEISEKSEIFDDQFSVERPDGSNFTLKIRSTKLEDSAMYFCASGTGQGVETQYFGPGTRLLVL.

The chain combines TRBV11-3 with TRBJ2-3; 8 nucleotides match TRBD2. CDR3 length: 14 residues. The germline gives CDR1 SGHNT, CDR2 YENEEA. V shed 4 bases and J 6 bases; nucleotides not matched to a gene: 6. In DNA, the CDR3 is TGTGCCAGCAGCTCCGGGGGGGAGCGGGATACGCAGTATTTT. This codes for CASSSGGERDTQYF.

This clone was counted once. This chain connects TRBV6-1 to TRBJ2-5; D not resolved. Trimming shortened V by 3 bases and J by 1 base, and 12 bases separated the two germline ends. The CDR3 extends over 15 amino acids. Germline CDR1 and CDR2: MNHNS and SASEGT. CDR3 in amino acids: CASSDPTRAQETQYF. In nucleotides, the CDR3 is TGTGCCAGCAGTGACCCTACTCGAGCCCAAGAGACCCAGTACTTC.

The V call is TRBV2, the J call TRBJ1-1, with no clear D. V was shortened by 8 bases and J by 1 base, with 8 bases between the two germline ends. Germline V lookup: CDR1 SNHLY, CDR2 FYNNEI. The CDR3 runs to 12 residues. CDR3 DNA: TGTGCCAGCTATAGAGAGAACACTGAAGCTTTCTTT. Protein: CASYRENTEAFF.